Sequencing of this TCR beta chain was carried out in a study of post-analysis software for immune sequencing data. Study-wide context: The disease courses spanned relapsing-remitting, secondary progressive and progressive-relapsing forms of multiple sclerosis. General study results and limits: Comparison of patients with controls showed about 5 TRBV segments more frequent in patients, TRBV5-6, TRBV5-1 and TRBV20-1 among them. Relative to controls, patients with multiple sclerosis showed significantly lower normalized Chao1 diversity.

From germline, CDR1 is LGHNA and CDR2 YSLEER. V lost 3 bases and J 5 bases, leaving 11 bases between the germline ends. This CDR3 is built from 13 residues. The library was made from cDNA and included unique molecular identifiers. TCRdb called the PCR reads again in MiXCR, with one record for every CDR3 protein. Of about 460,000 distinct CDR3 sequences in the sample, roughly 45% were seen once. This clonotype has a count of ten or more. The antigen is undetermined. The sequencing input was blood. This TCR derives from a girl under 18 with multiple sclerosis. This chain links TRBV4-3 with TRBJ2-7, with a possible D match to TRBD2 (5 bases). CDR3 nucleotides: TGCGCCAGCAGCCAGATTAGCGCCGACGAGCAGTACTTC. It codes for CASSQISADEQYF.